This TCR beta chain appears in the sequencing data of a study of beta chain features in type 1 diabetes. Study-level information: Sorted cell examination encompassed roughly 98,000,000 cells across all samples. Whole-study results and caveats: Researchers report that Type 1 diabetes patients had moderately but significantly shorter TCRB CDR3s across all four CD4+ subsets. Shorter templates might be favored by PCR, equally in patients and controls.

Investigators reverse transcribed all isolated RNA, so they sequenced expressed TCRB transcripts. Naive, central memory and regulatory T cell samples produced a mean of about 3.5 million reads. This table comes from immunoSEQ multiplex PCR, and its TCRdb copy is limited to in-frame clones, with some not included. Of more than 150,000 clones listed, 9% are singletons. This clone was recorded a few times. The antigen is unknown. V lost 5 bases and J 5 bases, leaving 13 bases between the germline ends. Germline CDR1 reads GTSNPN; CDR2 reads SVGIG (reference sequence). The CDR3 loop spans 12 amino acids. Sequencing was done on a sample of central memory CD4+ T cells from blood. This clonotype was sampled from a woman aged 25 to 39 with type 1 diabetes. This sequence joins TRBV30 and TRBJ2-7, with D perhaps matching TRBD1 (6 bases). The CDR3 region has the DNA TGTGCCTGGGGCAAACAGGGAGACGAGCAGTACTTC. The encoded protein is CAWGKQGDEQYF.